A single sample gave rise to the 12 T cell receptor beta chains below, sequenced in a study of Graves' ophthalmopathy and Graves' hyperthyroidism. Researchers took RNA transcripts and amplified TCR beta CDR3 regions from them. Second-round multiplex PCR followed a first-round RT-PCR using HTBI primers. TCRdb fed the multiplex PCR reads into MiXCR, producing one record per CDR3 protein. The sample lists hundreds of thousands of distinct CDR3 sequences; under 50% were seen once. The sample consisted of peripheral blood. The receptor source for this set is an adult man with Graves' ophthalmopathy.

This clonotype was picked up many times. The chain combines TRBV11-2 with TRBJ1-2; 9 nucleotides agree with TRBD1. Germline CDR1 is SGHAT and CDR2 is FQNNGV. V was pared by 5 bases and J by 7 bases, with 14 bases of the junction left unmatched. The CDR3 spans 16 residues. The CDR3 here is CASSPRMTGGEFGYTF. CDR3 bases: TGTGCCAGCAGCCCCCGGATGACAGGGGGGGAGTTTGGCTACACCTTC. The full variable domain, in which reference TRBV11-2 and TRBJ1-2 provide the parts outside the CDR3, is EAGVAQSPRYKIIEKRQSVAFWCNPISGHATLYWYQQILGQGPKLLIQFQNNGVVDDSQLPKDRFSAERLKGVDSTLKIQPAKLEDSAVYLCASSPRMTGGEFGYTFGSGTRLTVV.

This clonotype was recorded many times. The CDR3 nucleotides read TGTGCCAGCAGCCCCTACTTAGCGGGGGGGAACACCGGGGAGCTGTTTTTT. It is translated as CASSPYLAGGNTGELFF. The rearrangement joins TRBV7-8 to TRBJ2-2, with TRBD2 matching over 10 bases. From germline, CDR1 is SGHVS and CDR2 FQNEAQ. The V segment lost 5 bases and the J segment 1 base; nucleotides outside the gene matches: 7. CDR3 length: 17 residues.

Only a few counts were recorded for this clonotype. The chain links TRBV14 to TRBJ2-7; TRBD2 is a possible D gene (5 bases). The V end lost 1 base, the J end lost 6 bases, and 22 bases lay between the germline ends. Per germline, CDR1 SGHDN and CDR2 FVKESK. This CDR3 comprises 17 residues. The CDR3 spells CASSQGGSGPFSREQYF. In DNA, the CDR3 is TGTGCCAGCAGCCAAGGAGGGTCCGGACCCTTTAGTCGCGAGCAGTACTTC.

This clonotype was seen repeatedly, ten times or more. The V gene is TRBV29-1, the J gene TRBJ2-7; TRBD1 agrees at 7 bases. There are 13 residues in the CDR3. V dropped 4 bases and J dropped 5; count of bases not matched to a gene: 8. The germline CDR1 and CDR2 sequences are SQVTM and ANQGSEA. CDR3 sequence reads: CSVVYTTGNEQYF. The CDR3 DNA reads as TGCAGCGTTGTGTATACGACAGGGAACGAGCAGTACTTC.

The chain uses TRBV5-1 and TRBJ2-7; 16 nucleotides agree with TRBD2. The germline V gene encodes CDR1 SGHRS and CDR2 YFSETQ. Trimming at V came to 3 bases and at J to 1 base, leaving 10 bases not matched to a gene. The CDR3 covers 19 residues. CDR3 nucleotide sequence: TGCGCCAGCAGCTCCTCGTATAGGGGACTAGCGGGAGGGTCCTACGAGCAGTACTTC. This gives the protein CASSSSYRGLAGGSYEQYF. The full variable domain, in which reference TRBV5-1 and TRBJ2-7 provide the parts outside the CDR3, is KAGVTQTPRYLIKTRGQQVTLSCSPISGHRSVSWYQQTPGQGLQFLFEYFSETQRNKGNFPGRFSGRQFSNSRSEMNVSTLELGDSALYLCASSSSYRGLAGGSYEQYFGPGTRLTVT.

This clonotype was recorded many times. The J gene is TRBJ1-1, the V gene TRBV15; D is uncertain. There are 12 residues in the CDR3. Per germline, CDR1 LNHNV and CDR2 YYDKDF (reference sequence). With 3 bases removed from V and 5 bases from J, the gap between germline ends came to 7 bases. CDR3 in DNA: TGTGCCACCAGCAGTCCGGTTACTGAAGCTTTCTTT. As protein: CATSSPVTEAFF.

This clonotype was detected ten times or more. The rearrangement joins TRBV2 to TRBJ1-4; D is possibly TRBD1 (5 bases). V was trimmed by 2 bases and J by 9 bases, leaving 13 bases between them. Germline V gene lookup returns CDR1 SNHLY and CDR2 FYNNEI. This CDR3 comprises 14 residues. The CDR3 loop reads CASSEPGWGKKLFF. The CDR3 DNA sequence: TGTGCCAGCAGTGAACCCGGTTGGGGGAAAAAACTGTTTTTT.

This clonotype was seen only a few times. This rearrangement joins TRBV4-1 to TRBJ1-1; no reliable D call. In germline, CDR1 is MGHRA, CDR2 YSYEKL. V lost 3 bases and J 6 bases, leaving 11 bases between the germline ends. The CDR3 is made up of 13 amino acids. The CDR3 here is CASSQWAESEAFF. The CDR3 DNA sequence: TGCGCCAGCAGCCAGTGGGCTGAATCTGAAGCTTTCTTT.

V and J are TRBV9 and TRBJ1-2; no clear D gene. This CDR3 region has 17 residues. V lost 4 bases and J 7 bases, leaving 26 bases between the germline ends. Germline assignment: CDR1 SGDLS and CDR2 YYNGEE. CDR3 sequence: CASSPPFITSRDSGYTF. The DNA for the CDR3 is TGTGCCAGCAGCCCTCCCTTCATAACTTCGAGGGATAGTGGCTACACCTTC.

This clonotype was recorded many times. The genes are TRBV10-3 and TRBJ1-5; D perhaps matches TRBD1 (5 bases). Germline lookup yields CDR1 ENHRY and CDR2 SYGVKD. The CDR3 extends over 13 amino acids. V was trimmed by 3 bases and J by 2 bases, leaving 5 bases between them. The CDR3 is CAISEGGNQPQHF. CDR3 coding DNA: TGTGCCATCAGTGAAGGGGGCAATCAGCCCCAGCATTTT.

A note on this clonotype: A read error may produce the germline difference seen at one junction end. The chain uses TRBV6-6 and TRBJ1-1, with 9 bases lining up with TRBD1. Germline V gene sequence: CDR1 MNHNY, CDR2 SVGAGI (reference sequence). There are 15 residues in the CDR3. CDR3 bases: TGTGCCATCAGTGGACAGGGACAGGGGAACACTGAAGCTTTCTTT. Its protein product is CAISGQGQGNTEAFF.

This chain links TRBV12-3 or TRBV12-4 with TRBJ2-5; 10 bases map to TRBD1. Unmatched junction bases numbered 6, after V lost 5 bases and J lost 9 bases. This CDR3 comprises 13 residues. CDR3 amino acids: CASSGRGTGAQYF. CDR3 DNA: TGTGCCAGCAGTGGGCGGGGGACAGGGGCCCAGTACTTC.